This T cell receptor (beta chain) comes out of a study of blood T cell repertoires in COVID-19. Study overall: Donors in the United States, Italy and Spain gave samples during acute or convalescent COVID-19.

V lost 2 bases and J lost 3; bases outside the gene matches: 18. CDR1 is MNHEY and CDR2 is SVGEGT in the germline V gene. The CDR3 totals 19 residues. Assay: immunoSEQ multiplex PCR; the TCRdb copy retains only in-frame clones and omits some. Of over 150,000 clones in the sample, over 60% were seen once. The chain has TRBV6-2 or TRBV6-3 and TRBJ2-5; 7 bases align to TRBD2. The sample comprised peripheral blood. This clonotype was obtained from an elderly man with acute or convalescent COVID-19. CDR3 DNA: TGTGCCAGCAGTTACACGGAAAGCCCGGCTAGCGGAAGGAAAGAGACCCAGTACTTC. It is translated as CASSYTESPASGRKETQYF.